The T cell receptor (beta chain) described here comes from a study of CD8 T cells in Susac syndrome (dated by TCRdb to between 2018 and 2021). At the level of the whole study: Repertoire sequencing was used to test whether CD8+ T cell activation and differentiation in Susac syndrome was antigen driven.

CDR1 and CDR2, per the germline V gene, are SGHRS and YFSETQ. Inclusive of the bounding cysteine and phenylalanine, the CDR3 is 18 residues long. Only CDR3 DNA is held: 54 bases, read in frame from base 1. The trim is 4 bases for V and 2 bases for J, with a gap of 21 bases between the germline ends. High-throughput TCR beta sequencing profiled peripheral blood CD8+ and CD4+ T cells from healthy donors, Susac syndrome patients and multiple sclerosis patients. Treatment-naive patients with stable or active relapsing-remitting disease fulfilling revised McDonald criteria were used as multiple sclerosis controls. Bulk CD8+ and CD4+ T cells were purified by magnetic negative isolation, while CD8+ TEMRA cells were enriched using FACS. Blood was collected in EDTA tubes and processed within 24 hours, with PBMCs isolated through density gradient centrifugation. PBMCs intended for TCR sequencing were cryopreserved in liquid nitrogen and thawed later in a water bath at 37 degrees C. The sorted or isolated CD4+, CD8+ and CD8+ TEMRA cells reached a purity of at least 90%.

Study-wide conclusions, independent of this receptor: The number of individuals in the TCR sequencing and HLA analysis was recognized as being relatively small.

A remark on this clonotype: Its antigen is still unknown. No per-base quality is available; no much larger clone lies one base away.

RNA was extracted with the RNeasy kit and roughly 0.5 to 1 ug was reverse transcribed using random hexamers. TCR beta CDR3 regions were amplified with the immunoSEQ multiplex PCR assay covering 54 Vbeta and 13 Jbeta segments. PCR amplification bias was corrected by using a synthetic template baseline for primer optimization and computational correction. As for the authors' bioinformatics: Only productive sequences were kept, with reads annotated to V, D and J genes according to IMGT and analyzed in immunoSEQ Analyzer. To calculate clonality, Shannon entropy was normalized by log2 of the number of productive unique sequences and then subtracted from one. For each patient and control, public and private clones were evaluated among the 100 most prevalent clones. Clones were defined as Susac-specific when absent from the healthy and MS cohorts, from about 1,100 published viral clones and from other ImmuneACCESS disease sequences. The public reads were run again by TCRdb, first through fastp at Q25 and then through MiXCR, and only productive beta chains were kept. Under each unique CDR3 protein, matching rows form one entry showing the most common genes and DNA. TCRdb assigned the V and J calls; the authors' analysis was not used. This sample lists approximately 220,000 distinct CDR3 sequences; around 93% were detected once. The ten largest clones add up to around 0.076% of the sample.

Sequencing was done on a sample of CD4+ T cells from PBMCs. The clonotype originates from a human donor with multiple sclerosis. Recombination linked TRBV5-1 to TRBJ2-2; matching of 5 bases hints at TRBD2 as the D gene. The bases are TGCGCCAGCAGCCCCAATCCCGGGAATCAGGCAAACACCGGGGAGCTGTTTTTT. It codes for CASSPNPGNQANTGELFF. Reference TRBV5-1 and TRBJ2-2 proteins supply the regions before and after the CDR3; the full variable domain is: KAGVTQTPRYLIKTRGQQVTLSCSPISGHRSVSWYQQTPGQGLQFLFEYFSETQRNKGNFPGRFSGRQFSNSRSEMNVSTLELGDSALYLCASSPNPGNQANTGELFFGEGSRLTVL.